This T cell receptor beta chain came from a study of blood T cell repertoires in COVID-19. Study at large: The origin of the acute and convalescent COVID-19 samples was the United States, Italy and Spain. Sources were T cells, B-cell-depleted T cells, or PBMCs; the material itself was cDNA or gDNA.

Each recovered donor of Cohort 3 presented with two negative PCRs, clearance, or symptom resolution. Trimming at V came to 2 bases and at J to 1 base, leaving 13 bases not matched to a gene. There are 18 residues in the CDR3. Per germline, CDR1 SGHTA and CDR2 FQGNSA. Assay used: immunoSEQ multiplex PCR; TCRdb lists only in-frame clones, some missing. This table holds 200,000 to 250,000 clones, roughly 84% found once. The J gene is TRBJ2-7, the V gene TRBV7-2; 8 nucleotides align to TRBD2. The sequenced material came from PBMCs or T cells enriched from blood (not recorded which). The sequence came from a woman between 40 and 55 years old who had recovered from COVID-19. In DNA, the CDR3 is TGTGCCAGCAGCTTAAGTTCTAGCGGGCAATCTATTTCCTACGAGCAGTACTTC. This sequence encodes CASSLSSSGQSISYEQYF.